This T cell receptor beta chain is from a study of blood T cell repertoires in COVID-19. The wider study: Donors in the United States, Italy and Spain gave samples during acute or convalescent COVID-19. Sample material is recorded as cDNA or gDNA derived from T cells, B-cell-depleted T cells, or PBMCs.

Original processing notes: Estimated nucleated cell counts came from reference gene primer amplification. The method was immunoSEQ multiplex PCR; TCRdb's version includes in-frame clones alone and lacks a portion of them. V, J and clone size derive from that table, while D and trimming were established from the DNA sequence. The data show around 250,000 clones, with more than 75% seen just once and more than 6.5% held by the top ten. The receptor was derived from a woman aged 65 to 85 with active or convalescent COVID-19. Material: peripheral blood.

The CDR3 bases are TGTGCCATCGGGAGCTCCTATAATTCACCCCTCCACTTT. Translated: CAIGSSYNSPLHF. The chain recombines TRBV7-9 with TRBJ1-6, with unresolved D. The length of the CDR3 is 13 residues. The germline gives CDR1 SEHNR, CDR2 FQNEAQ (reference sequence). V was clipped by 10 bases and J by 0 bases, with 7 bases between them.